This entry concerns a single TCR beta chain. The assay was immunoSEQ multiplex PCR, and TCRdb's table has in-frame clones only and misses some. This table has tens of thousands of clones, approximately 90% appearing once. This sample was included in a study of technical replicates of blood from a few donors. V was cut by 2 bases and J by 1 base, with 8 bases left in between. CDR1 and CDR2 from the germline V gene are SGHNT and YYREEE (reference sequence). The CDR3 runs 14 residues. Sample: T cells isolated from PBMCs. The TCR originated in a human donor in good health. This chain joins TRBV5-4 and TRBJ2-3, with D possibly being TRBD2 (5 bases). The CDR3 nucleotides read TGTGCCAGCAGCTTTTTTAGCGGCACAGATACGCAGTATTTT. This codes for CASSFFSGTDTQYF.